This T cell receptor beta chain appears in the sequencing data of a study of blood T cell repertoires in COVID-19. The protocol was immunoSEQ multiplex PCR, while the TCRdb copy is restricted to in-frame clones and leaves out a portion. The sample comprises some 190,000 clones, 80% of which are singletons, and approximately 6.9% rests with the top ten. The germline V gene has CDR1 SGDLS and CDR2 YYNGEE. Trimming pared 0 bases from V and 1 base from J, leaving 10 bases between. CDR3 size: 15 residues. Sequencing was done on a sample of peripheral blood. This TCR was recovered from a man in his fifties or sixties with acute or convalescent COVID-19. J is TRBJ1-1 and V is TRBV9, with a weak D call TRBD1 (6 bases). The CDR3: CASSVAAGENTEAFF. The CDR3 DNA is TGTGCCAGCAGCGTAGCCGCAGGGGAGAACACTGAAGCTTTCTTT.